Below are 10 T cell receptor beta chains sequenced from a single sample in a study of shared clonotypes between healthy human individuals. Assay used: immunoSEQ multiplex PCR; TCRdb lists only in-frame clones, some missing. Altogether millions of clones are present, over 85% being singletons, with the ten largest covering under 0.15%. Sequenced: naive CD4+ T cells sorted from blood. Subset of the sample: CD45RA+ positively selected. The receptors were gathered from a man between 18 and 35 years old in good health.

This rearrangement joins TRBV5-4 to TRBJ2-5, with 9 nucleotides matching TRBD1. V was pared by 6 bases and J by 3 bases, with 12 bases of the junction left unmatched. The CDR3 spans 16 residues. The germline CDR1 and CDR2 sequences are SGHNT and YYREEE (reference sequence). In DNA form, the CDR3 reads TGTGCCAGCAAGGCACCCCCCGGGACAGGGAAAGAGACCCAGTACTTC. This codes for CASKAPPGTGKETQYF.

Turning to this clone: Other DNA sequences in the sample encode the same CDR3. The chain links TRBV2 to TRBJ2-2; TRBD1 is a possible D gene (7 bases). This CDR3 spans 14 amino acids. V lost 2 bases and J lost 4, with 8 bases in between. From germline, CDR1 is SNHLY and CDR2 FYNNEI. CDR3 nucleotides: TGTGCCAGCAGTGAACAGGGGGGCACCGGGGAGCTGTTTTTT. Protein product: CASSEQGGTGELFF.

This clone appeared a single time. V and J are TRBV7-2 and TRBJ2-7, with D perhaps TRBD1 (5 bases). The CDR3 runs to 15 residues. Trimming removed 2 bases at V and 0 bases at J, with 11 bases between. Germline CDR1 SGHTA, CDR2 FQGNSA. For the CDR3, the DNA is TGTGCCAGCAGCTTAACGCGGACATCCTCCTACGAGCAGTACTTC. Residues: CASSLTRTSSYEQYF.

The gene calls are TRBV4-3 and TRBJ1-2; weak D call: TRBD1 (5 bases). CDR1 is LGHNA, CDR2 YSLEER, per germline. The CDR3 has 17 amino acids. The V gene lost 1 base and the J gene lost 5 bases, with 20 bases spanning the gap. CDR3 loop: CASSQGPGGQHPYGYTF. The CDR3 nucleotides are TGCGCCAGCAGCCAAGGCCCCGGGGGTCAGCACCCTTATGGCTACACCTTC.

The count of this clone is one. The rearrangement links TRBV10-1 to TRBJ2-7; no firm D call. Germline CDR1 reads WNHNN; CDR2 reads SYGVQD (reference sequence). CDR3 length: 13 residues. Trimming took off 2 bases at V and 2 bases at J, with 7 bases between the two ends. The CDR3 nucleotides are TGCGCCAGCAGTGAGGCTGATACCTACGAGCAGTACTTC. It is translated as CASSEADTYEQYF.

The gene calls are TRBV5-8 and TRBJ2-7, with no clear D. The CDR3 spans 14 residues. CDR1 is SGHTS, CDR2 YDEGEE, per germline. Trimming pared 1 base from V and 5 bases from J, leaving 13 bases between. CDR3 nucleotides: TGTGCCAGCAGCTTGTGGCCCGCCCGCAACGAGCAGTACTTC. The encoded protein is CASSLWPARNEQYF.

This clone was seen only a few times. The chain uses TRBV5-1 and TRBJ2-3; 9 nucleotides match TRBD1. The CDR3 spans 16 residues. Trimming removed 4 bases from V and 6 bases from J; junction bases left unmatched: 12. From germline, CDR1 is SGHRS and CDR2 YFSETQ. The DNA for the CDR3 is TGCGCCAGCAGCGTAGGGTCGACAGGGGGAACTGATACGCAGTATTTT. Its protein is CASSVGSTGGTDTQYF.

The chain joins TRBV29-1 to TRBJ1-1, with D unclear. The CDR3 contains 11 residues. Germline CDR1 is SQVTM and CDR2 is ANQGSEA. V lost 4 bases to trimming and J lost 5 bases, with 8 bases between them. The DNA of the CDR3 is TGCAGCGTTGGTCTGGGTACTGAAGCTTTCTTT. Its translation: CSVGLGTEAFF.

The chain uses TRBV29-1 and TRBJ2-3; TRBD1 aligns across 8 bases. After removal of 6 bases from V and 8 bases from J, the junction contained 10 bases not matched to a gene. Germline V gene sequence: CDR1 SQVTM, CDR2 ANQGSEA. CDR3 length: 13 residues. The CDR3 nucleotides are TGCAGCGTAGCCCCAGGGGGCGAGGGTACGCAGTATTTT. Protein: CSVAPGGEGTQYF.

The gene calls are TRBV2 and TRBJ2-3; 8 bases match TRBD2. Germline CDR1 SNHLY, CDR2 FYNNEI. This CDR3 region has 15 residues. V lost 5 bases and J lost 4; bases outside the gene matches: 8. The CDR3 region has the DNA TGTGCCAGCAGTTTGACTAGCGCCCCCCCAGATACGCAGTATTTT. Translating gives CASSLTSAPPDTQYF.